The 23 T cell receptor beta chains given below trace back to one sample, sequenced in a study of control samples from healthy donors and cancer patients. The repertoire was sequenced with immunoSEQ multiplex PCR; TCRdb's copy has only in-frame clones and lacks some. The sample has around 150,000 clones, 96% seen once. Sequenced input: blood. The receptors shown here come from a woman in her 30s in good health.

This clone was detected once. The CDR3 bases are TGTGCCAGCATTGCGGACAGGGGGCCGGGCGGGGAGCTGTTTTTT. Its translation: CASIADRGPGGELFF. This chain links TRBV27 with TRBJ2-2; 11 positions agree with TRBD1. The CDR3 is made up of 15 amino acids. Germline V gene data show CDR1 as MNHEY and CDR2 as SMNVEV (reference sequence). J gave up 7 bases and V 7 bases, and 8 bases lay outside the gene matches.

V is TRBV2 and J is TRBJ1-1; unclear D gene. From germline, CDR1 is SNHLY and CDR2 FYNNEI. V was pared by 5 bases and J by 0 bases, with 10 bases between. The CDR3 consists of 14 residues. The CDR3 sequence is CASSWTSVNTEAFF. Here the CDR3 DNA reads TGTGCCAGCAGTTGGACGTCAGTGAACACTGAAGCTTTCTTT. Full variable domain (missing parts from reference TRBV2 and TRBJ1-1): EPEVTQTPSHQVTQMGQEVILRCVPISNHLYFYWYRQILGQKVEFLVSFYNNEISEKSEIFDDQFSVERPDGSNFTLKIRSTKLEDSAMYFCASSWTSVNTEAFFGQGTRLTVV.

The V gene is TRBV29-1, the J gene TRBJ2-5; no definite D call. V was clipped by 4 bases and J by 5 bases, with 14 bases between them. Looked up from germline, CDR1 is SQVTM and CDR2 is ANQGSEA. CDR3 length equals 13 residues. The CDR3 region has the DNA TGCAGCGTTGGGAAGACGTTAGAGGAGACCCAGTACTTC. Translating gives CSVGKTLEETQYF. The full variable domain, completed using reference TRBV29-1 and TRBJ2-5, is SAVISQKPSRDICQRGTSLTIQCQVDSQVTMMFWYRQQPGQSLTLIATANQGSEATYESGFVIDKFPISRPNLTFSTLTVSNMSPEDSSIYLCSVGKTLEETQYFGPGTRLLVL.

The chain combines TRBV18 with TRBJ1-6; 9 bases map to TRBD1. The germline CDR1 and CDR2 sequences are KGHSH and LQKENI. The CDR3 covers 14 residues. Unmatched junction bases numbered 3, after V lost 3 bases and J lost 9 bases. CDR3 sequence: CASSPNRGLSPLHF. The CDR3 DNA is TGTGCCAGCTCACCTAACAGGGGGCTTTCACCCCTCCACTTT.

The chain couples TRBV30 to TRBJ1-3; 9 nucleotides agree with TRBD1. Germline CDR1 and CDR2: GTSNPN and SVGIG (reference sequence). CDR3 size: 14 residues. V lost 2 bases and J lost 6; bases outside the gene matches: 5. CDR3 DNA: TGTGCCTGGAGTAGCCGGGACAGGGCAAACACCATATATTTT. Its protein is CAWSSRDRANTIYF.

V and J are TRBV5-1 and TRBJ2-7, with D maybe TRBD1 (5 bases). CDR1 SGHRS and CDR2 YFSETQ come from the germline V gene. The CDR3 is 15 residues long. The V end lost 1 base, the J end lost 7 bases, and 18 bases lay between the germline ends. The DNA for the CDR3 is TGCGCCAGCAGCTTGATGTCGGCAGGGCTGGGTGAGCAGTACTTC. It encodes CASSLMSAGLGEQYF.

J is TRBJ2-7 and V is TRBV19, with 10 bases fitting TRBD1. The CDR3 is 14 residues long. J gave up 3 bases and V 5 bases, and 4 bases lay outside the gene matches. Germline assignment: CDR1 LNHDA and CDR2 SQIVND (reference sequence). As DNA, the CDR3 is TGTGCCAGTAGTGTCGGACAGGGGGGCTACGAGCAGTACTTC. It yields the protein CASSVGQGGYEQYF.

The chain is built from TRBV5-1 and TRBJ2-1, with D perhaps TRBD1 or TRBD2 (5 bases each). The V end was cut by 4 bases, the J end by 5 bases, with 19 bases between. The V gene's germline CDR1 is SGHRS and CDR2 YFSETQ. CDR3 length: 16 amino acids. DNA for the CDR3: TGCGCCAGCAGCCCCAGAAGCTTTGGGGGACACAATGAGCAGTTCTTC. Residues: CASSPRSFGGHNEQFF. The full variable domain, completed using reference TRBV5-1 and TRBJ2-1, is KAGVTQTPRYLIKTRGQQVTLSCSPISGHRSVSWYQQTPGQGLQFLFEYFSETQRNKGNFPGRFSGRQFSNSRSEMNVSTLELGDSALYLCASSPRSFGGHNEQFFGPGTRLTVL.

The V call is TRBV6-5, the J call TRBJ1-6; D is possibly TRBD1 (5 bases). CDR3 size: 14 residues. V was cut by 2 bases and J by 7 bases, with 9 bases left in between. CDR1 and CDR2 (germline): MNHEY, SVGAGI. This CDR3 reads CASSYGGANSPLHF. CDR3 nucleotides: TGTGCCAGCAGTTACGGAGGGGCCAATTCACCCCTCCACTTT.

The CDR3 region has the DNA TGTGCCAGCGGACAAGGGGTCTATAATTCACCCCTCCACTTT. The encoded protein is CASGQGVYNSPLHF. The J gene is TRBJ1-6, the V gene TRBV13, with D perhaps matching TRBD1 (5 bases). Germline CDR1 and CDR2: PRHDT and FYEKMQ (reference sequence). V lost 8 bases to trimming and J lost 3 bases, with 11 bases between them. The CDR3 length is 14 residues.

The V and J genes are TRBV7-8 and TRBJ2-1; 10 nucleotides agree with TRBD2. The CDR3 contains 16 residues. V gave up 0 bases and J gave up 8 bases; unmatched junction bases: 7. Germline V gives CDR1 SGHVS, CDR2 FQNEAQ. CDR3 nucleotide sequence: TGTGCCAGCAGCTTAGCCCCAGGGACTAGCGTCTATGAGCAGTTCTTC. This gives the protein CASSLAPGTSVYEQFF.

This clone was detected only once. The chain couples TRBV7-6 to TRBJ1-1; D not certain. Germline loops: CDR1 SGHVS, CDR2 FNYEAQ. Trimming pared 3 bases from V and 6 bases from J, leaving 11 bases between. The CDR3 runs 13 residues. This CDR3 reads CASSLDLSAEAFF. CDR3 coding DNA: TGTGCCAGCAGCTTGGACTTATCCGCTGAAGCTTTCTTT.

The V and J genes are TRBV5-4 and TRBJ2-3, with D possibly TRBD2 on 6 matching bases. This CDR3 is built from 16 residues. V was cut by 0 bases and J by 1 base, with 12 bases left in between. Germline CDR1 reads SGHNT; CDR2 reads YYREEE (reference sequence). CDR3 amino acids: CASSLARASGTDTQYF. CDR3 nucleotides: TGTGCCAGCAGCTTGGCCCGAGCTAGCGGCACAGATACGCAGTATTTT.

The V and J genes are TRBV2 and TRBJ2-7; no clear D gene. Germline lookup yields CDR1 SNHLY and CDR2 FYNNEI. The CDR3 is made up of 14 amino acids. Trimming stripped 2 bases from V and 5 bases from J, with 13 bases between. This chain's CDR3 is CASSERASGNEQYF. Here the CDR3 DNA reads TGTGCCAGCAGTGAACGGGCCTCCGGCAACGAGCAGTACTTC.

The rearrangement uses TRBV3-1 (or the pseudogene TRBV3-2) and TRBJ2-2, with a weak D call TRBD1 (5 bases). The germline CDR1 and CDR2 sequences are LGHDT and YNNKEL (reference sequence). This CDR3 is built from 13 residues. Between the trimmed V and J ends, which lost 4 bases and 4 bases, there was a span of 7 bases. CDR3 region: CASSLQATGELFF. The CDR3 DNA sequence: TGTGCCAGCAGCCTACAGGCCACCGGGGAGCTGTTTTTT.

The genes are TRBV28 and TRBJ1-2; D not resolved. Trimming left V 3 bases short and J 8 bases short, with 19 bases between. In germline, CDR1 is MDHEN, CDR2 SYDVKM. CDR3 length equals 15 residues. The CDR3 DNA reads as TGTGCCAGCAGTTTCCCGGACGGTCAATCTTGGGGCTACACCTTC. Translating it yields CASSFPDGQSWGYTF.

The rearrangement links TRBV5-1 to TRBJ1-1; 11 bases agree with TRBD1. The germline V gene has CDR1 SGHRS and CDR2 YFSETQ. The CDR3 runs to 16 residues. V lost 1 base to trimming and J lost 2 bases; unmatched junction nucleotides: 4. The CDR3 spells CASSLRTGGANTEAFF. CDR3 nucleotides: TGCGCCAGCAGCTTGAGGACAGGGGGCGCAAACACTGAAGCTTTCTTT.

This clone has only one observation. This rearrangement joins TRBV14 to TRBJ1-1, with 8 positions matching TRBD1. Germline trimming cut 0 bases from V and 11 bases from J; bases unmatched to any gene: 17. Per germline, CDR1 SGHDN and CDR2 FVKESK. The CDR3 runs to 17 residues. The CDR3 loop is CASSQDLVRAGGDEAFF. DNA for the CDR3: TGTGCCAGCAGCCAAGATCTCGTTCGAGCAGGGGGCGATGAGGCTTTCTTT.

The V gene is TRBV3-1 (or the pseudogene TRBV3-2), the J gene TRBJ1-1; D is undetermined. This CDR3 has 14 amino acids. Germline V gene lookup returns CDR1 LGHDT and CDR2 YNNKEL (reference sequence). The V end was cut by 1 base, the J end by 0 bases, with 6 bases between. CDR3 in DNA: TGTGCCAGCAGCCAAGCGCTTATGAACACTGAAGCTTTCTTT. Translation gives CASSQALMNTEAFF.

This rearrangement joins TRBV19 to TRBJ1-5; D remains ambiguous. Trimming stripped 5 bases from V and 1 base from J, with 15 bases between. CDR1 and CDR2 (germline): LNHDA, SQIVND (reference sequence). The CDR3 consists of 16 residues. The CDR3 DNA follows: TGTGCCAGTAGTGGATCCGGGAGATCCAGCAATCAGCCCCAGCATTTT. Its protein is CASSGSGRSSNQPQHF.

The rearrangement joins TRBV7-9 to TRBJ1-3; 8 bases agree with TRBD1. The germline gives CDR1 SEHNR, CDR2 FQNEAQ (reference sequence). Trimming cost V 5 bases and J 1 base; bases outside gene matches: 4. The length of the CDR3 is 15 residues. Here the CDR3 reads CASSLQGVSGNTIYF. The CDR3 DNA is TGTGCCAGCAGCCTACAGGGGGTGTCTGGAAACACCATATATTTT.

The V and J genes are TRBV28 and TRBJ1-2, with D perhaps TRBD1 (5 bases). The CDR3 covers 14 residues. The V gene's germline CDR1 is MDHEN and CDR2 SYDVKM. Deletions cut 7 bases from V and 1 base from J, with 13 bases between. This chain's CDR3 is CASTTTDYNYGYTF. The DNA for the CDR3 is TGTGCCAGCACCACGACAGACTATAACTATGGCTACACCTTC.

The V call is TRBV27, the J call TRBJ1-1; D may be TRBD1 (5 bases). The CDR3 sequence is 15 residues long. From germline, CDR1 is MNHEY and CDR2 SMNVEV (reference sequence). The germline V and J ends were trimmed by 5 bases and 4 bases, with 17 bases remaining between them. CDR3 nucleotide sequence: TGTGCCAGCAGTCCACTTACCTTGGGGGGCACTGAAGCTTTCTTT. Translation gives CASSPLTLGGTEAFF.